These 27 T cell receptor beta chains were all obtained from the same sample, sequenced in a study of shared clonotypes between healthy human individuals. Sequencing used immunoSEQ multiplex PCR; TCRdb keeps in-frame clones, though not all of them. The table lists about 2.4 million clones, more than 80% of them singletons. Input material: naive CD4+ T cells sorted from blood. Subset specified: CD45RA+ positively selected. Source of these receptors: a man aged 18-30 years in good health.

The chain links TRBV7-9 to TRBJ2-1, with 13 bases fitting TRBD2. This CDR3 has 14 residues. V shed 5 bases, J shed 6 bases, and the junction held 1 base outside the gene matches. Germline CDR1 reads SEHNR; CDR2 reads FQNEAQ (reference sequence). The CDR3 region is CASSRLAGGNEQFF. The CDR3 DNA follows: TGTGCCAGCAGCCGACTAGCGGGAGGCAATGAGCAGTTCTTC.

The CDR3 coding sequence is TGTGCCAGCAGTGAAAGGGGTCGCACAGATACGCAGTATTTT. It yields the protein CASSERGRTDTQYF. The V and J genes are TRBV6-1 and TRBJ2-3; the D gene is possibly TRBD1 (5 bases). V dropped 2 bases and J dropped 1 base, with 7 bases sitting between them. Germline loops: CDR1 MNHNS, CDR2 SASEGT. This CDR3 region has 14 residues.

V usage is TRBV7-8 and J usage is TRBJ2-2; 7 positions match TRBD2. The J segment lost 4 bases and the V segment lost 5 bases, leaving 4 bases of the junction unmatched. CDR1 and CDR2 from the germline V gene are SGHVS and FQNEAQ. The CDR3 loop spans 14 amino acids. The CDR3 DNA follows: TGTGCCAGCAGCACCGTAGCGGGCACCGGGGAGCTGTTTTTT. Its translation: CASSTVAGTGELFF.

CDR3 sequence reads: CASSVSLLAGFADTQYF. The CDR3 DNA sequence: TGTGCCAGCAGCGTCTCCTTACTAGCGGGATTCGCAGATACGCAGTATTTT. This rearrangement joins TRBV7-2 to TRBJ2-3, with 10 bases identical to TRBD2. This CDR3 region has 17 residues. Germline CDR1 is SGHTA and CDR2 is FQGNSA. V trimming: 5 bases; J trimming: 4 bases; junction bases outside the gene matches: 12.

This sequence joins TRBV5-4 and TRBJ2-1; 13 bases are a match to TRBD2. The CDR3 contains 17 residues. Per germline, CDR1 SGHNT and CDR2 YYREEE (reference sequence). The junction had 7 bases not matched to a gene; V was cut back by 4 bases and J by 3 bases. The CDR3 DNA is TGTGCCAGCAGCCCCGGACTAGCGGGAGTCTACTACAATGAGCAGTTCTTC. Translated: CASSPGLAGVYYNEQFF.

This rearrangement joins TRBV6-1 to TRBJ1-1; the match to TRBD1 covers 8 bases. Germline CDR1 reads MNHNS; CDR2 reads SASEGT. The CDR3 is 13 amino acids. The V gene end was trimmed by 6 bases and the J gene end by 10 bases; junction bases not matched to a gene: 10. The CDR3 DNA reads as TGTGCCAGCAGGAACAGACAGGGGAGTGGAGCTTTCTTT. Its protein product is CASRNRQGSGAFF.

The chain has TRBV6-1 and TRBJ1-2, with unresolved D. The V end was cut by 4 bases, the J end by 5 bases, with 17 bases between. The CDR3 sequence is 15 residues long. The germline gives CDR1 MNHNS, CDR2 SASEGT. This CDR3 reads CASSASLTAAYGYTF. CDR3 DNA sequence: TGTGCCAGCAGTGCGAGCTTAACAGCCGCATATGGCTACACCTTC.

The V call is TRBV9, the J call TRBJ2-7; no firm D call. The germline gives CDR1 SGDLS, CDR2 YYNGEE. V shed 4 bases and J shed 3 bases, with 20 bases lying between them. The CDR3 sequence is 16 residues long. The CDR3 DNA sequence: TGTGCCAGCAGCCCTCCTGCCGCTACCTCCAACTACGAGCAGTACTTC. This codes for CASSPPAATSNYEQYF.

CDR3 sequence reads: CASRQGDQPQHF. CDR3 nucleotide sequence: TGTGCCAGCAGACAGGGCGATCAGCCCCAGCATTTT. The chain links TRBV6-5 to TRBJ1-5; tentatively, D is TRBD1 (6 bases). Germline V gene data show CDR1 as MNHEY and CDR2 as SVGAGI. V lost 6 bases, J lost 5 bases, and 8 bases lay in between. The CDR3 spans 12 residues.

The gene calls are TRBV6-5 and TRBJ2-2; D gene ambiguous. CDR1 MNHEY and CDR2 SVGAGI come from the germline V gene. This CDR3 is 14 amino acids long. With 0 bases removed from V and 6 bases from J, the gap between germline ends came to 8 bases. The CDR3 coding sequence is TGTGCCAGCAGTTACTCGATTCGGGCCGGGGAGCTGTTTTTT. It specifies CASSYSIRAGELFF.

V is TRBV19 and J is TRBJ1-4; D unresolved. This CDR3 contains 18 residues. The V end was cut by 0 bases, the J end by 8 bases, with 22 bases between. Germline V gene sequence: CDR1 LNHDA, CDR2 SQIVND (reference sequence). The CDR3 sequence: CASSIDPLNIGGREKLFF. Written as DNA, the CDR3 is TGTGCCAGTAGTATAGATCCCCTGAACATCGGTGGGAGAGAAAAACTGTTTTTT. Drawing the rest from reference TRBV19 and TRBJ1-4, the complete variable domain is DGGITQSPKYLFRKEGQNVTLSCEQNLNHDAMYWYRQDPGQGLRLIYYSQIVNDFQKGDIAEGYSVSREKKESFPLTVTSAQKNPTAFYLCASSIDPLNIGGREKLFFGSGTQLSVL.

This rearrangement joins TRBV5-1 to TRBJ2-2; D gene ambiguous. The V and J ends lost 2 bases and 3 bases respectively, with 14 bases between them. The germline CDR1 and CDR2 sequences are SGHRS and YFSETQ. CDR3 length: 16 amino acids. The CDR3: CASSFIHPRDTGELFF. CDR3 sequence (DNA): TGCGCCAGCAGCTTTATACACCCCCGGGACACCGGGGAGCTGTTTTTT.

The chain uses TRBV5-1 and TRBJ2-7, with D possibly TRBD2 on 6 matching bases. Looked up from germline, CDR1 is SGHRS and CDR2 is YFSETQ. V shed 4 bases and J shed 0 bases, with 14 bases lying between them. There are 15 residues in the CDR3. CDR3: CASSQGTETSYEQYF. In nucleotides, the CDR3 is TGCGCCAGCAGCCAAGGGACTGAAACCTCCTACGAGCAGTACTTC.

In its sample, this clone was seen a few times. The CDR3 DNA reads TGTGCCAGCAGTGAAGTGGGTAGGGGCAATCAGCCCCAGCATTTT. Protein sequence: CASSEVGRGNQPQHF. The chain has TRBV2 and TRBJ1-5; D not certain. The V gene's germline CDR1 is SNHLY and CDR2 FYNNEI. This CDR3 spans 15 amino acids. V was pared by 1 base and J by 2 bases, with 9 bases between. Variable domain in full (rest from reference TRBV2 and TRBJ1-5): EPEVTQTPSHQVTQMGQEVILRCVPISNHLYFYWYRQILGQKVEFLVSFYNNEISEKSEIFDDQFSVERPDGSNFTLKIRSTKLEDSAMYFCASSEVGRGNQPQHFGDGTRLSIL.

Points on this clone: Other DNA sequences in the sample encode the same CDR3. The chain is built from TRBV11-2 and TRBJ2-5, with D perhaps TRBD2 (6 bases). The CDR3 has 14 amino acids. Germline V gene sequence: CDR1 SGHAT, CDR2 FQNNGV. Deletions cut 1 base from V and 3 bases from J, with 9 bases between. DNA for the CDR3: TGTGCCAGCAGCTTAGTTGGGGGGAAAGAGACCCAGTACTTC. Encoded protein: CASSLVGGKETQYF.

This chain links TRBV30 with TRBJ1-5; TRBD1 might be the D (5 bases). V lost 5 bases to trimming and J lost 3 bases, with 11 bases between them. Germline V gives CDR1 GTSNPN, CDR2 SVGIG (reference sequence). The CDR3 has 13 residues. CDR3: CAWGWGPNQPQHF. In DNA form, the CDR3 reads TGTGCCTGGGGATGGGGCCCCAATCAGCCCCAGCATTTT.

This CDR3 is CAWSRQGAGTQYF. In DNA, the CDR3 is TGTGCCTGGAGTAGACAGGGGGCTGGGACGCAGTATTTT. This chain connects TRBV30 to TRBJ2-3; TRBD1 matches 10 bases. Germline CDR1 is GTSNPN and CDR2 is SVGIG (reference sequence). The CDR3 loop spans 13 amino acids. J lost 9 bases, V lost 2 bases, and 5 bases had no gene match.

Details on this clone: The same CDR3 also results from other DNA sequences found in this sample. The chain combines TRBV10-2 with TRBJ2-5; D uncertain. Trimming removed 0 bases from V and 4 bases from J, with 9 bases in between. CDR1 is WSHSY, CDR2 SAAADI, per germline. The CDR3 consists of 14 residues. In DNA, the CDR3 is TGCGCCAGCAGTGAGTCGGCCCCTTCAGAGACCCAGTACTTC. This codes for CASSESAPSETQYF.

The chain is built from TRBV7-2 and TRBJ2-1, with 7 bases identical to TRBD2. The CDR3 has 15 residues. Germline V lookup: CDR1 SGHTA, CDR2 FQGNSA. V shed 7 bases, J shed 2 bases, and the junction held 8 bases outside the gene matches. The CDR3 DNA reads TGTGCCAGCACCGTATGGCGGGGGACCTACAATGAGCAGTTCTTC. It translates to CASTVWRGTYNEQFF. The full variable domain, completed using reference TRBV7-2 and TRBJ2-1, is GAGVSQSPSNKVTEKGKDVELRCDPISGHTALYWYRQSLGQGLEFLIYFQGNSAPDKSGLPSDRFSAERTGGSVSTLTIQRTQQEDSAVYLCASTVWRGTYNEQFFGPGTRLTVL.

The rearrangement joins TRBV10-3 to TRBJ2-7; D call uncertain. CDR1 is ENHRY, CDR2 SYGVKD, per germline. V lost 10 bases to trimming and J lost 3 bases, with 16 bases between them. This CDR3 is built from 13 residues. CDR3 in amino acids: CATSFSPSYEQYF. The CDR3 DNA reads TGTGCCACCTCCTTTTCGCCGAGCTACGAGCAGTACTTC.

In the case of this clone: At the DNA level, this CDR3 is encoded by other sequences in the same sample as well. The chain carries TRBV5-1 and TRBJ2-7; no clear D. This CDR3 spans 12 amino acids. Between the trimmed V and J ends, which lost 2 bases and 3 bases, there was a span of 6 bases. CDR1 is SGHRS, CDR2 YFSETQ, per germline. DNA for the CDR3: TGCGCCAGCAGCTTAGACAACTACGAGCAGTACTTC. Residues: CASSLDNYEQYF.

The CDR3 loop is CASRYKRAGSYEQYF. CDR3 bases: TGTGCCAGTCGATACAAGAGGGCTGGGTCCTACGAGCAGTACTTC. The chain carries TRBV19 and TRBJ2-7; TRBD2 might be the D (5 bases). The CDR3 consists of 15 residues. Trimming cost V 8 bases and J 1 base, with 18 bases left between them. Per the germline V gene, CDR1 is LNHDA and CDR2 is SQIVND (reference sequence). The full variable domain, rest sourced from reference TRBV19 and TRBJ2-7, is DGGITQSPKYLFRKEGQNVTLSCEQNLNHDAMYWYRQDPGQGLRLIYYSQIVNDFQKGDIAEGYSVSREKKESFPLTVTSAQKNPTAFYLCASRYKRAGSYEQYFGPGTRLTVT.

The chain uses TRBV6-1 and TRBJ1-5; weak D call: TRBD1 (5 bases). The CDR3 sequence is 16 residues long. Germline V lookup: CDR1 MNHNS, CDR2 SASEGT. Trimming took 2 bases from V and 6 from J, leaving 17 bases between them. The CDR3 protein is CASSESARVIFQPQHF. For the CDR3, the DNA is TGTGCCAGCAGTGAATCGGCCAGGGTAATATTTCAGCCCCAGCATTTT.

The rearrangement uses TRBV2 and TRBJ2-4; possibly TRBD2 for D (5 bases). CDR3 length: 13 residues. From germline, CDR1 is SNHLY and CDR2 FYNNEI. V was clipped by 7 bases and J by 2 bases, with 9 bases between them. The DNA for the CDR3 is TGTGCCAGCACCGGGGAACCCAAAAACATTCAGTACTTC. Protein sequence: CASTGEPKNIQYF.

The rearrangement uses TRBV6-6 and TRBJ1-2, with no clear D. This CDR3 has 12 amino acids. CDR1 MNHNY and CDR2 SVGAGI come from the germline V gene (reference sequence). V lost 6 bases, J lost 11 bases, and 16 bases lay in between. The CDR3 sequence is CASRFHDAGYTF. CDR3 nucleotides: TGTGCCAGCAGGTTCCATGATGCGGGGTACACCTTC.

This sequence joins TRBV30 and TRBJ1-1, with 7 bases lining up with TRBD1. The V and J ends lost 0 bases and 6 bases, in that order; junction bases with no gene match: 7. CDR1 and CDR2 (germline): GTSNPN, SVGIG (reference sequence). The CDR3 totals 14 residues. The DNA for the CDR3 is TGTGCCTGGAGTGTCAGTACAGGGGTGCCTGAAGCTTTCTTT. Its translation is CAWSVSTGVPEAFF.

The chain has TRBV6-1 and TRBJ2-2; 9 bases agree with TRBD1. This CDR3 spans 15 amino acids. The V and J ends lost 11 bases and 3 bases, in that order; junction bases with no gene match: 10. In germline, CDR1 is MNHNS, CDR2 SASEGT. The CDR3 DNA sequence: TGTGCCTCTATCTCCGGGACAGGGTACACCGGGGAGCTGTTTTTT. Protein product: CASISGTGYTGELFF.